The 25 T cell receptor beta chains below come from one sample, sequenced in a study of blood T cell repertoires in COVID-19. Generated by immunoSEQ multiplex PCR, the TCRdb table keeps only in-frame clones and is missing some. The profile shows 99,000 or so clones, approximately 85% of them singletons. Sample: peripheral blood. These receptors all come from a man aged 60 to 75 with acute or convalescent COVID-19.

J is TRBJ1-1 and V is TRBV6-5; a possible D gene is TRBD1 (5 bases). The CDR3 is 13 amino acids. Trimming stripped 7 bases from V and 4 bases from J, with 13 bases between. Germline loops: CDR1 MNHEY, CDR2 SVGAGI. The CDR3 spells CASIPGRGTEAFF. The CDR3 coding sequence is TGTGCCAGCATTCCAGGGCGGGGCACTGAAGCTTTCTTT.

The chain links TRBV19 to TRBJ2-1, with TRBD2 matching 8 bases. V was pared by 7 bases and J by 5 bases, with 7 bases of the junction left unmatched. This CDR3 has 14 residues. CDR1 is LNHDA, CDR2 SQIVND, per germline (reference sequence). The CDR3 spells CASTRLASHNEQFF. As DNA, the CDR3 is TGTGCCAGTACGAGACTAGCGTCTCACAATGAGCAGTTCTTC.

The chain uses TRBV6-5 and TRBJ1-2, with 7 bases matching TRBD1. The CDR3 contains 16 residues. Germline loops: CDR1 MNHEY, CDR2 SVGAGI. Trimming cost V 0 bases and J 4 bases; bases outside gene matches: 8. The CDR3 DNA reads TGTGCCAGCAGTTACTCCACAGGGGCCGCAGGCTATGGCTACACCTTC. This sequence encodes CASSYSTGAAGYGYTF.

V and J are TRBV7-9 and TRBJ2-5; 7 nucleotides align to TRBD1. In germline, CDR1 is SEHNR, CDR2 FQNEAQ (reference sequence). CDR3 length equals 13 residues. V lost 7 bases, J lost 0 bases, and 2 bases stayed unmatched. CDR3 bases: TGTGCCAGCACCGGGACAGACCAAGAGACCCAGTACTTC. Residues: CASTGTDQETQYF.

The V and J genes are TRBV28 and TRBJ2-7; possibly TRBD1 for D (6 bases). CDR3 length equals 14 residues. CDR1 and CDR2 from the germline V gene are MDHEN and SYDVKM. V lost 4 bases to trimming and J lost 0 bases, with 10 bases between them. The CDR3 coding sequence is TGTGCCAGCAGTTCCAGGGGAAGCTCCTACGAGCAGTACTTC. As protein: CASSSRGSSYEQYF.

This chain connects TRBV4-2 to TRBJ1-1; D is ambiguous. The germline CDR1 and CDR2 sequences are LGHNA and YNFKEQ. V lost 0 bases, J lost 10 bases, and 12 bases lay in between. This CDR3 is built from 13 residues. CDR3 in amino acids: CASSQDANFRAFF. The CDR3, as DNA: TGTGCCAGCAGCCAAGATGCTAACTTTAGAGCTTTCTTT.

This clone has more than one count but fewer than ten. Other DNA sequences in the sample encode the same CDR3. CDR3: CASSPTSGGSYEQYF. The CDR3 DNA follows: TGTGCCAGCTCACCGACTAGCGGGGGCTCCTACGAGCAGTACTTC. The V call is TRBV18, the J call TRBJ2-7, with 12 nucleotides matching TRBD2. CDR1 KGHSH and CDR2 LQKENI come from the germline V gene. CDR3 length: 15 amino acids. J was trimmed by 0 bases and V by 3 bases; bases with no gene match: 0.

This clone was counted between two and nine times. This chain uses TRBV11-3 with TRBJ2-2; TRBD2 is a possible D gene (5 bases). This CDR3 has 13 amino acids. Trimming pared 3 bases from V and 5 bases from J, leaving 7 bases between. Germline-derived CDR1 and CDR2 are SGHNT and YENEEA. Here the CDR3 DNA reads TGTGCCAGCAGCTTCACGGGAACCGGGGAGCTGTTTTTT. Translated, it gives CASSFTGTGELFF. The variable domain in full, with the rest retrieved from reference TRBV11-3 and TRBJ2-2, is EAGVVQSPRYKIIEKKQPVAFWCNPISGHNTLYWYLQNLGQGPELLIRYENEEAVDDSQLPKDRFSAERLKGVDSTLKIQPAELGDSAVYLCASSFTGTGELFFGEGSRLTVL.

V is TRBV18 and J is TRBJ2-7; D perhaps matches TRBD2 (5 bases). Germline V gene sequence: CDR1 KGHSH, CDR2 LQKENI. CDR3 length: 13 amino acids. Trimming shortened V by 4 bases and J by 7 bases, and 14 bases separated the two germline ends. The CDR3 sequence is CASSQGLTGEQYF. The CDR3 bases are TGTGCCAGCTCACAGGGCCTTACGGGGGAGCAGTACTTC.

Here the CDR3 DNA reads TGTGCCAGCAGTCCTCAGGGGAACTATGGCTACACCTTC. Amino acid sequence: CASSPQGNYGYTF. The chain has TRBV11-3 and TRBJ1-2; D may be TRBD1 (6 bases). The germline V and J ends were trimmed by 6 bases and 2 bases, with 10 bases remaining between them. CDR1 SGHNT and CDR2 YENEEA come from the germline V gene. This CDR3 has 13 amino acids.

V gene TRBV18 combines with J gene TRBJ1-5; a weak D match, TRBD1 (5 bases). The CDR3 extends over 13 amino acids. CDR1 and CDR2 (germline): KGHSH, LQKENI. Trimming removed 6 bases from V and 5 bases from J, with 11 bases in between. This CDR3 is CASSPTADQPQHF. CDR3 nucleotides: TGTGCCAGCTCGCCGACAGCCGATCAGCCCCAGCATTTT.

The gene calls are TRBV2 and TRBJ2-5; TRBD2 agrees at 7 bases. This CDR3 has 16 residues. The germline V gene encodes CDR1 SNHLY and CDR2 FYNNEI. The trim removed 8 bases at V and 4 bases at J, leaving 16 bases unmatched. CDR3 coding DNA: TGTGCCAGCTTGTGGGAGGGCTTCCAATCCAGAGAGACCCAGTACTTC. Residues: CASLWEGFQSRETQYF.

The chain links TRBV18 to TRBJ1-4; D perhaps matches TRBD1 (6 bases). V lost 3 bases to trimming and J lost 6 bases, with 11 bases between them. There are 14 residues in the CDR3. The germline CDR1 and CDR2 sequences are KGHSH and LQKENI. This CDR3 is CASSPGTSDEKLFF. In DNA, the CDR3 is TGTGCCAGCTCACCCGGGACATCGGATGAAAAACTGTTTTTT.

The chain links TRBV30 to TRBJ1-5; D gene unclear. The germline V and J ends were trimmed by 0 bases and 3 bases, with 6 bases remaining between them. CDR3 length: 13 amino acids. Germline CDR1 GTSNPN, CDR2 SVGIG (reference sequence). The CDR3: CAWSVRDNQPQHF. CDR3 nucleotide sequence: TGTGCCTGGAGTGTCCGGGACAATCAGCCCCAGCATTTT.

The chain links TRBV5-6 to TRBJ1-1; TRBD1 might be the D (5 bases). V lost 2 bases and J 8 bases, leaving 16 bases between the germline ends. Per germline, CDR1 SGHDT and CDR2 YYEEEE. The CDR3 length is 14 residues. The CDR3 DNA reads TGTGCCAGCAGCTTTCGGGACTATCTCCCGGAAGCTTTCTTT. This codes for CASSFRDYLPEAFF.

The chain carries TRBV9 and TRBJ2-2, with D possibly TRBD1 on 7 matching bases. Trimming cost V 6 bases and J 4 bases, with 13 bases left between them. This CDR3 region has 14 residues. The V gene's germline CDR1 is SGDLS and CDR2 YYNGEE. DNA for the CDR3: TGTGCCAGCACCTCTCAGGGGGGCACCGGGGAGCTGTTTTTT. Encoded protein: CASTSQGGTGELFF.

This clone occurred a few times. This sequence joins TRBV15 and TRBJ2-1; 9 nucleotides line up with TRBD2. CDR1 and CDR2 from the germline V gene are LNHNV and YYDKDF (reference sequence). The V segment lost 2 bases and the J segment 0 bases; nucleotides outside the gene matches: 8. The CDR3 runs to 18 residues. CDR3 loop: CATSRRMAGGSSYNEQFF. The CDR3 DNA reads as TGTGCCACCAGCAGACGAATGGCGGGGGGGAGCTCCTACAATGAGCAGTTCTTC.

This clone was detected once. This chain links TRBV7-3 with TRBJ2-6; 8 bases line up with TRBD1. Germline values: CDR1 SGHTA, CDR2 FQGTGA. The CDR3 length is 15 residues. J gave up 8 bases and V 5 bases, and 8 bases lay outside the gene matches. CDR3 in amino acids: CASSTGTGGSNVLTF. CDR3 DNA: TGTGCCAGCAGCACAGGGACAGGAGGTTCCAACGTCCTGACTTTC. The whole variable domain, filled in from reference TRBV7-3 and TRBJ2-6, reads GAGVSQTPSNKVTEKGKYVELRCDPISGHTALYWYRQSLGQGPEFLIYFQGTGAADDSGLPNDRFFAVRPEGSVSTLKIQRTERGDSAVYLCASSTGTGGSNVLTFGAGSRLTVL.

The J gene is TRBJ1-2, the V gene TRBV11-3, with a possible D match to TRBD1 (5 bases). The CDR3 spans 13 residues. Germline V gives CDR1 SGHNT, CDR2 YENEEA. Deletions cut 0 bases from V and 7 bases from J, with 9 bases between. As DNA, the CDR3 is TGTGCCAGCAGCTTAGACGTAAGGGGTGGCTACACCTTC. Translated, it gives CASSLDVRGGYTF.

V is TRBV5-1 and J is TRBJ2-7; 9 bases match TRBD1. The trim removed 5 bases at V and 5 bases at J, leaving 8 bases unmatched. This CDR3 spans 14 amino acids. Germline assignment: CDR1 SGHRS and CDR2 YFSETQ. The CDR3 DNA sequence: TGCGCCAGCAGTCCGGGACAGGGTATGGACGAGCAGTACTTC. It codes for CASSPGQGMDEQYF.

The chain recombines TRBV5-4 with TRBJ1-1, with 7 positions matching TRBD1. V dropped 4 bases and J dropped 4; count of bases not matched to a gene: 1. Germline CDR1 reads SGHNT; CDR2 reads YYREEE (reference sequence). The CDR3 length is 12 residues. CDR3 coding DNA: TGTGCCAGCAGCCGGGACAGCACTGAAGCTTTCTTT. Its protein is CASSRDSTEAFF.

The chain links TRBV18 to TRBJ1-5; the match to TRBD1 covers 8 bases. J gave up 7 bases and V 3 bases, and 11 bases lay outside the gene matches. Germline V CDR1 and CDR2: KGHSH, LQKENI. CDR3 length: 16 amino acids. This chain's CDR3 is CASSPSSTGVGQPQHF. CDR3 bases: TGTGCCAGCTCACCCTCCTCGACAGGGGTGGGACAGCCCCAGCATTTT.

This clone was counted between two and nine times. The chain combines TRBV3-1 (or the pseudogene TRBV3-2) with TRBJ2-5; D remains ambiguous. The CDR3 runs 13 residues. Deletions cut 2 bases from V and 1 base from J, with 5 bases between. Germline V gene data show CDR1 as LGHDT and CDR2 as YNNKEL (reference sequence). The chain's CDR3 is CASSQQVQETQYF. CDR3 nucleotides: TGTGCCAGCAGCCAACAGGTCCAAGAGACCCAGTACTTC.

The chain carries TRBV29-1 and TRBJ2-1; 8 bases map to TRBD1. V lost 7 bases to trimming and J lost 5 bases; unmatched junction nucleotides: 1. There are 11 residues in the CDR3. Germline loops: CDR1 SQVTM, CDR2 ANQGSEA. The CDR3 is CSGDRNNEQFF. The CDR3 nucleotides read TGCAGCGGGGACAGGAACAATGAGCAGTTCTTC.

This clone appeared a few times. The V gene is TRBV2, the J gene TRBJ1-2; 8 positions match TRBD1. The CDR3 sequence is 16 residues long. After removal of 1 base from V and 4 bases from J, the junction contained 8 bases not matched to a gene. The germline gives CDR1 SNHLY, CDR2 FYNNEI. The CDR3 DNA reads TGTGCCAGCAGTGAAGGGGGGCAGGGGGCGAGCTATGGCTACACCTTC. This gives the protein CASSEGGQGASYGYTF.